Listed below are T cell receptor beta chains from one sample, sequenced in a study of T cell responses to AZD1222 COVID-19 vaccine. Method: immunoSEQ multiplex PCR; TCRdb's copy keeps in-frame clones and lacks some. The profile shows roughly 120,000 clones, around 94% of them singletons. The starting material was peripheral blood, obtained on day 0 of AZD1222 vaccination. These receptors all stem from an adult in good health. The CDR3 runs from the conserved cysteine through the conserved F or W. A D gene is named only where the DNA matches it firmly. Only some rows state a clone size, as once, few, many or a class for expanded clones.

j_call | d_call | v_call | clone_size | cdr3_nt | cdr3_aa
TRBJ1-1 | TRBD1 | TRBV5-1 | - | TGCGCCAGCAGCCCGGGACAGGAATACACTGAAGCTTTCTTT | CASSPGQEYTEAFF
TRBJ1-2 | - | TRBV30 | - | TGTGCCTGGAGTGGCCCGGGGGGTTTCTATGGCTACACCTTC | CAWSGPGGFYGYTF
TRBJ1-5 | - | TRBV28 | - | TGTGCCAGCAGGCAGGGAGGAGCGCAGCCCCAGCATTTT | CASRQGGAQPQHF
TRBJ2-7 | - | TRBV29-1 | once | TGCAGCGTTGAAGATCTGGGAGGTGCGGGGCCCTACGAGCAGTACTTC | CSVEDLGGAGPYEQYF
TRBJ2-1 | - | TRBV27 | - | TGTGCCAGCAGTTTCTCCTTCGCCTTTGAGCAGTTCTTC | CASSFSFAFEQFF
TRBJ1-5 | - | TRBV28 | - | TGTGCCAGCAGCCCAGGTTTAGGGAGGAGCAATCAGCCCCAGCATTTT | CASSPGLGRSNQPQHF
TRBJ2-7 | TRBD2 | TRBV2 | - | TGTGCCAGCAGCGAAAGGACTAGCGGTCGTGCCCAAATGCCCTACGAGCAGTACTTC | CASSERTSGRAQMPYEQYF
TRBJ2-3 | - | TRBV10-1 | - | TGCGCCAGCAGTGAAGCCGGAGGCCCAGATACGCAGTATTTT | CASSEAGGPDTQYF
TRBJ1-5 | - | TRBV19 | few | TGTGCCAGTAGGAGTATCGGCAATCAGCCCCAGCATTTT | CASRSIGNQPQHF
TRBJ1-6 | - | TRBV28 | - | TGTGCCAGCGTCAGAAACTCCTATAATTCACCCCTCCACTTT | CASVRNSYNSPLHF
TRBJ1-1 | - | TRBV5-5 | - | TGTGCCAGCAGCTTGGGGGAGAACACTGAAGCTTTCTTT | CASSLGENTEAFF
TRBJ1-5 | - | TRBV12-3/TRBV12-4 | - | TGTGCCAGCAGTTTAGATTCAGAACAGCCCCAGCATTTT | CASSLDSEQPQHF
TRBJ2-1 | - | TRBV27 | - | TGTGCCAGCAGTTACCTACCCCAGGACTTGGGCAATGAGCAGTTCTTC | CASSYLPQDLGNEQFF
TRBJ2-7 | TRBD1 | TRBV27 | - | TGTGCCAGCGGAGGACAGGGGCCCTACGAGCAGTACTTC | CASGGQGPYEQYF
TRBJ2-2 | TRBD2 | TRBV10-2 | - | TGCGCCAGCAGCCTAGCGGGAGTCGGGGAGCTGTTTTTT | CASSLAGVGELFF
TRBJ1-5 | - | TRBV3-1/TRBV3-2 | - | TGTGCCAGCAGCCAAGATCAGATATTAGATGGTCAGCCCCAGCATTTT | CASSQDQILDGQPQHF
TRBJ1-4 | TRBD1 | TRBV5-4 | - | TGTGCCAGCAGCTTGGACAGGGGGGTGACTAATGAAAAACTGTTTTTT | CASSLDRGVTNEKLFF
TRBJ2-1 | TRBD2 | TRBV29-1 | - | TGCAGCGTTGAGGGACCGACTAGCGGGACCACCTACAATGAGCAGTTCTTC | CSVEGPTSGTTYNEQFF
TRBJ2-3 | - | TRBV7-8 | - | TGTGCCAGCGGACCTAGACTTAGGACAGATACGCAGTATTTT | CASGPRLRTDTQYF
TRBJ1-2 | - | TRBV7-9 | - | TGTGCCAGCAGCTCGGAGGGCAGGCAGGGCTATGGCTACACCTTC | CASSSEGRQGYGYTF
TRBJ2-2 | - | TRBV29-1 | once | TGCAGCGCACGAGATCTAGGGGAGCTGTTTTTT | CSARDLGELFF
TRBJ2-1 | TRBD2 | TRBV3-1/TRBV3-2 | - | TGTGCCAGCAGCCAAGTATACTCGCGGGAGCACTACAATGAGCAGTTCTTC | CASSQVYSREHYNEQFF
TRBJ2-2 | - | TRBV9 | - | TGTGCCAGCAGCGTATTCCCTGCCGGGGAGCTGTTTTTT | CASSVFPAGELFF
TRBJ2-1 | TRBD1 | TRBV9 | once | TGTGCCAGCAGCGTGGGACAGCGCAATGAGCAGTTCTTC | CASSVGQRNEQFF
TRBJ2-7 | - | TRBV5-6 | - | TGTGCCAGCAGCCCTGGCGGAGGGCCCCTCTACGAGCAGTACTTC | CASSPGGGPLYEQYF
TRBJ2-1 | - | TRBV14 | - | TGTGCCAGCAGCCAAGCCCGCTCCTACAATGAGCAGTTCTTC | CASSQARSYNEQFF
TRBJ2-7 | - | TRBV27 | - | TGTGCCAGCAGTACAACGACCCTCGCCGACGAGCAGTACTTC | CASSTTTLADEQYF
TRBJ1-1 | TRBD1 | TRBV3-1/TRBV3-2 | - | TGTGCCAGCAGCGTCAGAAGACAGGGGAACACTGAAGCTTTCTTT | CASSVRRQGNTEAFF
TRBJ1-1 | - | TRBV3-1/TRBV3-2 | - | TGTGCCAGCAGCCAACCTTTCGGGATCGCTGAAGCTTTCTTT | CASSQPFGIAEAFF
TRBJ2-3 | - | TRBV18 | - | TGTGCCAGCTCCCCAAGGCCGATACGCGGCACAGATACGCAGTATTTT | CASSPRPIRGTDTQYF
TRBJ1-6 | - | TRBV7-2 | - | TGTGCCAGCAGCTTAGCGGCGACCCACAGTAATTCACCCCTCCACTTT | CASSLAATHSNSPLHF
TRBJ2-6 | - | TRBV24-1 | - | TGTGCCACCAGTGATCCCGTAACAGGAACTGGGGCCAACGTCCTGACTTTC | CATSDPVTGTGANVLTF
TRBJ2-5 | TRBD2 | TRBV24-1 | - | TGTGCCACCAGGCTCGGGGGGCAAGAGACCCAGTACTTC | CATRLGGQETQYF
TRBJ2-2 | TRBD2 | TRBV30 | - | TGTGCCTGGAGTAGGCTAGCGGGCACCGGGGAGCTGTTTTTT | CAWSRLAGTGELFF
TRBJ1-4 | TRBD1 | TRBV6-5 | - | TGTGCCAGCAGACTACAGGGGATGGGAAATGAAAAACTGTTTTTT | CASRLQGMGNEKLFF
TRBJ2-7 | TRBD2 | TRBV7-3 | - | TGTGCCAGCAGCACAATAGCGGGGGAGCAGTACTTC | CASSTIAGEQYF
TRBJ2-5 | - | TRBV3-1/TRBV3-2 | once | TGTGCCAGCAGCCGACGCACCCACCAAGAGACCCAGTACTTC | CASSRRTHQETQYF
TRBJ2-7 | TRBD1 | TRBV5-5 | once | TGTGCCAGCAGCACTCGGACAGGGTACTACGAGCAGTACTTC | CASSTRTGYYEQYF
TRBJ1-2 | - | TRBV14 | - | TGTGCCAGCAGCCAAGGACAGAGTCTTAACTATGGCTACACCTTC | CASSQGQSLNYGYTF
TRBJ2-2 | - | TRBV7-3 | - | TGTGCCAGCAGCCCGGAACAGGGTGCCGTTGCCGGGGAGCTGTTTTTT | CASSPEQGAVAGELFF
TRBJ1-4 | TRBD1 | TRBV19 | - | TGTGCCAGTAGTATAGATGCGAGGGGGCGAGCTAATGAAAAACTGTTTTTT | CASSIDARGRANEKLFF
TRBJ1-4 | - | TRBV6-5 | once | TGTGCCAGCAGGGGGGACCTTAATGAAAAACTGTTTTTT | CASRGDLNEKLFF
TRBJ1-5 | - | TRBV15 | - | TGTGCCACCAGCTTCCCGGAAAGCAATCAGCCCCAGCATTTT | CATSFPESNQPQHF
TRBJ1-2 | - | TRBV29-1 | - | TGCAGCGTTGCGGCAGGATCCTTTGGCTACACCTTC | CSVAAGSFGYTF
TRBJ2-7 | TRBD1 | TRBV28 | - | TGTGCCAGCAGTTTAAGGACAGGACAGGTAACCCCTAGCTCCTACGAGCAGTACTTC | CASSLRTGQVTPSSYEQYF
TRBJ2-2 | - | TRBV5-1 | - | TGCGCCAGCAGCCGGCTGACAGGAGCGAACACCGGGGAGCTGTTTTTT | CASSRLTGANTGELFF
TRBJ1-2 | TRBD1 | TRBV6-6 | - | TGTGCCAGCAGCCATGGGACAGGGGCTTTAGATGGCTACACCTTC | CASSHGTGALDGYTF
TRBJ2-7 | TRBD2 | TRBV27 | few | TGTGCCAGCATCCCCCCTGGAGAATGGCTAGGAACTAGCGCCGAGCAGTACTTC | CASIPPGEWLGTSAEQYF
TRBJ2-5 | TRBD2 | TRBV5-1 | - | TGCGCCAGCAGCGTGACTAGCATGGAGACCCAGTACTTC | CASSVTSMETQYF
TRBJ2-7 | TRBD2 | TRBV9 | - | TGTGCCAGCAGCAAAGGGACTAGCGGGTCCTACGAGCAGTACTTC | CASSKGTSGSYEQYF
TRBJ2-7 | - | TRBV7-9 | - | TGTGCCAGCAGCTTTACGGGGATCCCCTACGAGCAGTACTTC | CASSFTGIPYEQYF
TRBJ1-6 | - | TRBV28 | - | TGTGCCAGCAGTTTCGGCCCGAACCCCTATAATTCACCCCTCCACTTT | CASSFGPNPYNSPLHF
TRBJ2-7 | TRBD1 | TRBV15 | - | TGTGCCACCAGCAGAGAGGGGACAGAGACGCCCTACGAGCAGTACTTC | CATSREGTETPYEQYF
TRBJ2-3 | - | TRBV7-8 | once | TGTGCCAGCAGCCCCGAGGGAAGAGGAGATACGCAGTATTTT | CASSPEGRGDTQYF
TRBJ1-2 | - | TRBV11-2 | - | TGTGCCAGCAGCTTAGGAGGGGACTATGGCTACACCTTC | CASSLGGDYGYTF
TRBJ2-7 | TRBD1 | TRBV6-5 | - | TGTGCCAGCAGTTACGATGCCGGGACAGGGGACGAGCAGTACTTC | CASSYDAGTGDEQYF
TRBJ1-5 | TRBD1 | TRBV19 | - | TGTGCCAGTAGTATAGCACAGGGGGATCAGCCCCAGCATTTT | CASSIAQGDQPQHF
TRBJ2-7 | - | TRBV7-8 | once | TGTGCCAGCAGCTTAGCGGCAGGGAGAACCTACGAGCAGTACTTC | CASSLAAGRTYEQYF
TRBJ2-2 | - | TRBV10-1 | once | TGCGCCAGCAGGGCACAGAACACCGGGGAGCTGTTTTTT | CASRAQNTGELFF